These 20 T cell receptor beta chains were sequenced from one sample in a study of T cell responses to AZD1222 COVID-19 vaccine. Repertoires were generated with immunoSEQ multiplex PCR, while TCRdb's copy carries only in-frame clones and drops some. This sample has about 55,000 clones, with 70% to 80% found just once. This specimen consisted of peripheral blood, obtained 28 days after the second AZD1222 dose. The receptors were sampled from an adult who received the AZD1222 COVID-19 vaccine.

This clone was seen just once. This chain joins TRBV27 and TRBJ2-2; 7 positions match TRBD2. V lost 6 bases, J lost 8 bases, and 9 bases stayed unmatched. CDR3 size: 14 residues. Germline V lookup: CDR1 MNHEY, CDR2 SMNVEV (reference sequence). In DNA, the CDR3 is TGTGCCAGCAGGGGAGGGCCATTCTGGGGGGAGCTGTTTTTT. Amino acid sequence: CASRGGPFWGELFF.

J is TRBJ2-3 and V is TRBV18; the match to TRBD2 covers 8 bases. The junction had 7 bases not matched to a gene; V was cut back by 0 bases and J by 2 bases. Per germline, CDR1 KGHSH and CDR2 LQKENI. The length of the CDR3 is 17 residues. CDR3 amino acids: CASSPPRGGGHTDTQYF. The DNA for the CDR3 is TGTGCCAGCTCACCACCCCGGGGGGGTGGGCACACAGATACGCAGTATTTT.

The chain has TRBV6-4 and TRBJ1-4; D is ambiguous. V was clipped by 3 bases and J by 8 bases, with 10 bases between them. The CDR3 length is 13 residues. Per germline, CDR1 MRHNA and CDR2 SNTAGT. The CDR3 nucleotides read TGTGCCAGCAGTGAACGGGATGGAGAAAAACTGTTTTTT. Protein product: CASSERDGEKLFF.

This clone has just a few counts. V and J are TRBV19 and TRBJ1-1; no reliable D call. Germline V CDR1 and CDR2: LNHDA, SQIVND (reference sequence). The CDR3 has 15 amino acids. Between the trimmed V and J ends, which lost 4 bases and 1 base, there was a span of 13 bases. The CDR3 nucleotides are TGTGCCAGTAGTACCAATTTACACAAGAACACTGAAGCTTTCTTT. It translates to CASSTNLHKNTEAFF.

The rearrangement links TRBV28 to TRBJ1-5, with D unresolved. V was pared by 3 bases and J by 4 bases, with 7 bases between. The CDR3 runs 13 residues. The germline V gene encodes CDR1 MDHEN and CDR2 SYDVKM. The CDR3: CASSLGRNQPQHF. CDR3 coding DNA: TGTGCCAGCAGTTTGGGCAGGAATCAGCCCCAGCATTTT.

The rearrangement links TRBV6-4 to TRBJ2-1; 9 bases map to TRBD1. J was trimmed by 8 bases and V by 4 bases; bases with no gene match: 9. The CDR3 runs to 15 residues. CDR1 and CDR2 (germline): MRHNA, SNTAGT. CDR3 amino acids: CASSVGTGWSDEQFF. The CDR3, as DNA: TGTGCCAGCAGTGTAGGGACAGGGTGGTCAGATGAGCAGTTCTTC.

This chain connects TRBV27 to TRBJ2-3; 7 positions agree with TRBD1. With V trimmed by 2 bases and J by 1 base, 3 bases remained unmatched. Germline V lookup: CDR1 MNHEY, CDR2 SMNVEV (reference sequence). CDR3 length: 15 residues. Here the CDR3 reads CASSLIGGGTDTQYF. The DNA for the CDR3 is TGTGCCAGCAGTTTAATAGGGGGCGGCACAGATACGCAGTATTTT.

The chain employs TRBV19 and TRBJ2-5; possibly TRBD1 for D (6 bases). Germline V gene sequence: CDR1 LNHDA, CDR2 SQIVND (reference sequence). The CDR3 sequence is 14 residues long. V was pared by 8 bases and J by 0 bases, with 13 bases between. CDR3 region: CASAFGQHQETQYF. The CDR3 coding sequence is TGTGCCAGTGCGTTTGGACAGCACCAAGAGACCCAGTACTTC.

This chain links TRBV11-3 with TRBJ2-3; 12 positions agree with TRBD2. Per the germline V gene, CDR1 is SGHNT and CDR2 is YENEEA. Germline trimming cut 2 bases from V and 6 bases from J; bases unmatched to any gene: 15. The CDR3 has 19 residues. CDR3 nucleotide sequence: TGTGCCAGCAGCTTACTCCACTCCCTGGGACTAGCGGGTCTGGATACGCAGTATTTT. Translated, it gives CASSLLHSLGLAGLDTQYF.

The CDR3 region has the DNA TGTGCCAGCAGTGTGATCGGGCCGAACACCGGGGAGCTGTTTTTT. Translated, it gives CASSVIGPNTGELFF. The chain is built from TRBV25-1 and TRBJ2-2; no clear D. V shed 4 bases and J shed 0 bases, with 9 bases lying between them. Germline-derived CDR1 and CDR2 are MGHDK and SYGVNS. The CDR3 runs to 15 residues.

This chain connects TRBV7-2 to TRBJ1-2; TRBD1 matches 10 bases. Trimming took 6 bases from V and 5 from J; bases not matched to a gene: 9. CDR3 length equals 15 residues. Germline CDR1 reads SGHTA; CDR2 reads FQGNSA. CDR3 residues: CASSPSGQGLYGYTF. The CDR3 DNA reads TGTGCCAGCAGTCCCTCGGGACAGGGGTTATATGGCTACACCTTC.

The chain uses TRBV28 and TRBJ1-1; D may be TRBD1 (5 bases). With 1 base removed from V and 6 bases from J, the gap between germline ends came to 18 bases. Looked up from germline, CDR1 is MDHEN and CDR2 is SYDVKM. This CDR3 comprises 16 residues. The CDR3 reads CASSLFGRPKGAEAFF. The DNA for the CDR3 is TGTGCCAGCAGTTTATTTGGACGACCGAAAGGGGCTGAAGCTTTCTTT.

The chain has TRBV2 and TRBJ1-5; possible D gene TRBD1, 5 bases. CDR1 SNHLY and CDR2 FYNNEI come from the germline V gene. This CDR3 comprises 16 residues. The ends were cut back, 2 bases at V and 4 bases at J, with 15 bases in the middle. CDR3 in DNA: TGTGCCAGCAGTGAATGGGGCTTTAGAGGTAATCAGCCCCAGCATTTT. Translated, it gives CASSEWGFRGNQPQHF.

This clone was counted only a few times. J is TRBJ2-7 and V is TRBV27; 7 positions agree with TRBD1. V trimming: 2 bases; J trimming: 6 bases; junction bases outside the gene matches: 10. The length of the CDR3 is 15 residues. Germline V CDR1 and CDR2: MNHEY, SMNVEV (reference sequence). CDR3 DNA sequence: TGTGCCAGCAGTTTAATCGGGACAGAGTCTTTCGAGCAGTACTTC. Translated, it gives CASSLIGTESFEQYF.

This chain uses TRBV11-2 with TRBJ1-5; perhaps TRBD1 as D (6 bases). Germline CDR1 reads SGHAT; CDR2 reads FQNNGV. The CDR3 totals 13 residues. With 2 bases removed from V and 7 bases from J, the gap between germline ends came to 9 bases. The CDR3 here is CASSLQGSQPQHF. The CDR3 coding sequence is TGTGCCAGCAGCTTACAGGGGAGCCAGCCCCAGCATTTT.

The chain uses TRBV5-1 and TRBJ1-2; 11 positions agree with TRBD1. Per germline, CDR1 SGHRS and CDR2 YFSETQ. The CDR3 is 15 residues long. J gave up 8 bases and V 1 base, and 7 bases lay outside the gene matches. This CDR3 reads CASSLSGQGARGYTF. The CDR3 DNA sequence: TGCGCCAGCAGCTTGAGTGGACAGGGGGCGAGAGGCTACACCTTC.

The chain joins TRBV2 to TRBJ1-1; no definite D call. The CDR3 covers 12 residues. Germline V gives CDR1 SNHLY, CDR2 FYNNEI. Trimming took 9 bases from V and 3 from J, leaving 11 bases between them. CDR3 sequence (DNA): TGTGCCAGTGGTTCGTTGGACACTGAAGCTTTCTTT. Translation gives CASGSLDTEAFF.

The gene calls are TRBV30 and TRBJ2-5; D may match TRBD1 or TRBD2 (5 bases each). The length of the CDR3 is 11 residues. CDR1 GTSNPN and CDR2 SVGIG come from the germline V gene (reference sequence). The V end was cut by 4 bases, the J end by 4 bases, with 7 bases between. Written as DNA, the CDR3 is TGTGCCTGGACAGGGAGAGAGACCCAGTACTTC. This codes for CAWTGRETQYF.

This clone was seen a handful of times. The gene calls are TRBV6-5 and TRBJ1-6, with D possibly matching TRBD1 (6 bases). Germline assignment: CDR1 MNHEY and CDR2 SVGAGI. V gave up 5 bases and J gave up 5 bases, with 13 bases separating them. This CDR3 has 15 amino acids. CDR3 sequence reads: CASSRDRFNNSPLHF. The DNA of the CDR3 is TGTGCCAGCAGTCGCGACAGGTTTAATAATTCACCCCTCCACTTT.

The rearrangement links TRBV15 to TRBJ2-1; 12 nucleotides line up with TRBD2. Germline V gives CDR1 LNHNV, CDR2 YYDKDF (reference sequence). This CDR3 comprises 14 residues. The ends lost 8 bases at V and 7 bases at J; junction bases unmatched: 6. This chain's CDR3 is CATAELAGGNEQFF. Here the CDR3 DNA reads TGTGCCACCGCCGAGCTAGCGGGAGGGAATGAGCAGTTCTTC.